The TCR beta chain under discussion was sequenced for a study of blood T cell repertoires in COVID-19. Study at large: Donors in the United States, Italy and Spain gave samples during acute or convalescent COVID-19. Sample material is recorded as cDNA or gDNA derived from T cells, B-cell-depleted T cells, or PBMCs.

The CDR3 extends over 19 amino acids. Germline assignment: CDR1 LNHDA and CDR2 SQIVND (reference sequence). V gave up 0 bases and J gave up 3 bases; unmatched junction bases: 13. As handled by the study authors: Reference gene primer amplification gave estimated nucleated cell counts. Using immunoSEQ multiplex PCR, the repertoire was profiled, and TCRdb retains in-frame clones only, with some absent. V and J calls and clone size come straight from that table; D and trimming were deduced from the DNA. The table shows roughly 42,000 clones, with around 89% occurring only once. The genes are TRBV19 and TRBJ2-2; 7 bases map to TRBD1. The sequenced sample consisted of peripheral blood. This sequence was found in a man aged 25 to 45 with active or convalescent COVID-19. The CDR3 DNA reads as TGTGCCAGTAGTATAGATCTTATTACAGGGGAACCTCACACCGGGGAGCTGTTTTTT. Translating it yields CASSIDLITGEPHTGELFF. Full variable domain (outside the CDR3, taken from reference TRBV19 and TRBJ2-2): DGGITQSPKYLFRKEGQNVTLSCEQNLNHDAMYWYRQDPGQGLRLIYYSQIVNDFQKGDIAEGYSVSREKKESFPLTVTSAQKNPTAFYLCASSIDLITGEPHTGELFFGEGSRLTVL.